Below, one T cell receptor beta chain is given with its context. Its antigen is still unknown. Single viable CD3+CD4+CD8-CD45RO+ cells were sorted as the memory CD4+ T cells. The CDR3 runs 14 residues. The germline V gene has CDR1 SGHTA and CDR2 FQGNSA. The ends were cut back, 2 bases at V and 7 bases at J, with 15 bases in the middle. The sample originates from a study of memory CD4+ T cells and cytomegalovirus serostatus. Regarding the study as a whole: CMV serostatus prediction reached median AUC roughly 0.95, or 0.91 with US-trained model.

Generated by immunoSEQ multiplex PCR, the TCRdb table keeps only in-frame clones and is missing some. The profile shows around 25,000 clones, about three quarters of them singletons. The chain employs TRBV7-2 and TRBJ2-7, with D maybe TRBD2 (6 bases). This clonotype was sampled from an adult in good health and CMV-seronegative. Sequenced input: memory CD4+ T cells from blood. The CDR3 DNA is TGTGCCAGCAGCTTATTACGGGAGTTGGGGGAGCAGTACTTC. As protein: CASSLLRELGEQYF. Filled out from reference TRBV7-2 and TRBJ2-7, the complete variable domain reads GAGVSQSPSNKVTEKGKDVELRCDPISGHTALYWYRQSLGQGLEFLIYFQGNSAPDKSGLPSDRFSAERTGGSVSTLTIQRTQQEDSAVYLCASSLLRELGEQYFGPGTRLTVT.